The count of the clone carrying this T cell receptor beta chain is one. This sample was included in a study of T cell changes during pregnancy in multiple sclerosis. Measured with immunoSEQ multiplex PCR; TCRdb has only the in-frame clones, and not every one. The sample shows 50,000 or so clones, 80% to 95% of them seen only once. The TCR originated in a female donor with multiple sclerosis, enrolled in a pregnancy study. Specimen: CD4+ T cells from peripheral blood mononuclear cells, collected in the third trimester of pregnancy.

This CDR3 is CASGGGTGNTIYF. The CDR3 DNA reads as TGTGCCAGCGGTGGGGGGACTGGAAACACCATATATTTT. The rearrangement uses TRBV6-6 and TRBJ1-3, with a tentative D call TRBD1 (5 bases). The CDR3 contains 13 residues. The germline V gene encodes CDR1 MNHNY and CDR2 SVGAGI (reference sequence). V lost 8 bases, J lost 2 bases, and 10 bases lay in between.